This is a list of T cell receptor beta chains from one sample in a study of blood T cell repertoires in COVID-19. The repertoire was sequenced with immunoSEQ multiplex PCR; TCRdb's copy has only in-frame clones and lacks some. The sample holds about 69,000 clones, around 86% seen once. Sequenced input: peripheral blood. Source of these receptors: a man aged 80 or over with acute or convalescent COVID-19. The CDR3 runs from the conserved cysteine through the conserved F or W. D genes are given only for firm matches. The size entry is marked missing in some rows and otherwise reads once, few, many or a size class.

j_gene: TRBJ1-5
v_gene: TRBV6-1
d_gene: TRBD1
abundance: -
CDR3aa: CASRQGTQGPQHF
CDR3nt: TGTGCCAGCAGACAGGGGACCCAGGGGCCCCAGCATTTT

j_gene: TRBJ2-7
v_gene: TRBV2
d_gene: TRBD1
abundance: -
CDR3aa: CASRQPGTDYEQYF
CDR3nt: TGTGCCAGCAGGCAGCCCGGGACAGACTACGAGCAGTACTTC

j_gene: TRBJ2-5
v_gene: TRBV5-1
d_gene: TRBD1
abundance: once
CDR3aa: CASSWGTGGYETQYF
CDR3nt: TGCGCCAGCAGCTGGGGGACAGGGGGTTATGAGACCCAGTACTTC

j_gene: TRBJ1-5
v_gene: TRBV3-1/TRBV3-2
d_gene: -
abundance: -
CDR3aa: CASSQDRTNQPQHF
CDR3nt: TGTGCCAGCAGCCAAGATAGAACCAATCAGCCCCAGCATTTT

j_gene: TRBJ1-2
v_gene: TRBV9
d_gene: -
abundance: -
CDR3aa: CASSPTESNYGYTF
CDR3nt: TGTGCCAGCAGCCCGACAGAATCCAACTATGGCTACACCTTC

j_gene: TRBJ2-1
v_gene: TRBV4-2
d_gene: TRBD2
abundance: once
CDR3aa: CASMLAGGPGEQFF
CDR3nt: TGTGCCAGTATGCTAGCGGGAGGGCCCGGTGAGCAGTTCTTC

j_gene: TRBJ1-2
v_gene: TRBV7-6
d_gene: TRBD1
abundance: once
CDR3aa: CASSARGVRGPNYGYTF
CDR3nt: TGTGCCAGCAGCGCCAGAGGTGTCAGGGGGCCTAACTATGGCTACACCTTC

j_gene: TRBJ1-4
v_gene: TRBV27
d_gene: -
abundance: once
CDR3aa: CASGGRYEKLFF
CDR3nt: TGTGCCAGCGGGGGGAGGTACGAAAAACTGTTTTTT

j_gene: TRBJ1-2
v_gene: TRBV3-1/TRBV3-2
d_gene: TRBD1
abundance: -
CDR3aa: CASSQEWAGGDRGYTF
CDR3nt: TGTGCCAGCAGCCAAGAGTGGGCAGGGGGCGATCGTGGCTACACCTTC

j_gene: TRBJ1-1
v_gene: TRBV11-2
d_gene: -
abundance: -
CDR3aa: CASSLVVQPRGTEAFF
CDR3nt: TGTGCCAGCAGCTTAGTAGTACAACCCCGGGGCACTGAAGCTTTCTTT

j_gene: TRBJ2-1
v_gene: TRBV14
d_gene: TRBD2
abundance: -
CDR3aa: CASSQEGLAPYNEQFF
CDR3nt: TGTGCCAGCAGCCAAGAGGGACTAGCGCCCTACAATGAGCAGTTCTTC

j_gene: TRBJ2-7
v_gene: TRBV7-2
d_gene: -
abundance: -
CDR3aa: CASSITGYEQYF
CDR3nt: TGTGCCAGCAGCATCACAGGGTACGAGCAGTACTTC

j_gene: TRBJ2-1
v_gene: TRBV6-5
d_gene: -
abundance: once
CDR3aa: CASSYSGRFEQFF
CDR3nt: TGTGCCAGCAGTTACTCGGGGCGGTTTGAGCAGTTCTTC

j_gene: TRBJ2-4
v_gene: TRBV6-2/TRBV6-3
d_gene: TRBD2
abundance: once
CDR3aa: CASSTPGFSGGAKNIQYF
CDR3nt: TGTGCCAGCAGCACCCCCGGGTTTAGCGGGGGAGCCAAAAACATTCAGTACTTC

j_gene: TRBJ1-2
v_gene: TRBV27
d_gene: -
abundance: -
CDR3aa: CASSWRQGNYGYTF
CDR3nt: TGTGCCAGCAGTTGGCGGCAGGGCAACTATGGCTACACCTTC

j_gene: TRBJ1-1
v_gene: TRBV5-4
d_gene: TRBD1
abundance: -
CDR3aa: CADGSGQDNTEAFF
CDR3nt: TGTGCCGATGGCTCGGGACAGGATAACACTGAAGCTTTCTTT

j_gene: TRBJ2-5
v_gene: TRBV7-8
d_gene: -
abundance: -
CDR3aa: CASSLGVNRETQYF
CDR3nt: TGTGCCAGCAGCTTAGGAGTAAACCGAGAGACCCAGTACTTC

j_gene: TRBJ1-1
v_gene: TRBV19
d_gene: -
abundance: few
CDR3aa: CASSHDRLNTEAFF
CDR3nt: TGTGCCAGTAGTCACGACAGGTTAAACACTGAAGCTTTCTTT

j_gene: TRBJ2-5
v_gene: TRBV25-1
d_gene: -
abundance: -
CDR3aa: CAGRLEWQETQYF
CDR3nt: TGTGCCGGAAGACTGGAGTGGCAAGAGACCCAGTACTTC

j_gene: TRBJ1-2
v_gene: TRBV19
d_gene: -
abundance: -
CDR3aa: CASRTHVGEIGYTF
CDR3nt: TGTGCCAGTAGAACACACGTCGGGGAGATAGGCTACACCTTC

j_gene: TRBJ1-2
v_gene: TRBV5-1
d_gene: -
abundance: -
CDR3aa: CASSPDTNYGYTF
CDR3nt: TGCGCCAGCAGCCCCGACACCAACTATGGCTACACCTTC

j_gene: TRBJ2-7
v_gene: TRBV3-1/TRBV3-2
d_gene: TRBD2
abundance: -
CDR3aa: CASSAASGIGEQYF
CDR3nt: TGTGCCAGCAGCGCCGCTAGCGGGATTGGCGAGCAGTACTTC

j_gene: TRBJ2-1
v_gene: TRBV12-3/TRBV12-4
d_gene: -
abundance: few
CDR3aa: CASSYRGGNEQFF
CDR3nt: TGTGCCAGCAGCTACAGGGGGGGCAATGAGCAGTTCTTC

j_gene: TRBJ1-1
v_gene: TRBV5-5
d_gene: TRBD1
abundance: few
CDR3aa: CASSPQGMFTEAFF
CDR3nt: TGTGCCAGCAGTCCACAGGGGATGTTCACTGAAGCTTTCTTT

j_gene: TRBJ2-4
v_gene: TRBV4-3
d_gene: -
abundance: once
CDR3aa: CASSQPPAAKNIQYF
CDR3nt: TGCGCCAGCAGCCAACCCCCCGCGGCCAAAAACATTCAGTACTTC

j_gene: TRBJ1-2
v_gene: TRBV6-6
d_gene: -
abundance: -
CDR3aa: CASSTVPSPYGYTF
CDR3nt: TGTGCCAGCAGTACAGTCCCATCGCCCTATGGCTACACCTTC

j_gene: TRBJ2-1
v_gene: TRBV6-5
d_gene: TRBD2
abundance: -
CDR3aa: CASWTRGRNNEQFF
CDR3nt: TGTGCCAGCTGGACCCGCGGGAGGAACAATGAGCAGTTCTTC

j_gene: TRBJ2-2
v_gene: TRBV19
d_gene: -
abundance: -
CDR3aa: CASMGGLVPTGELFF
CDR3nt: TGTGCCAGTATGGGGGGGCTAGTCCCCACCGGGGAGCTGTTTTTT

j_gene: TRBJ1-5
v_gene: TRBV24-1
d_gene: -
abundance: -
CDR3aa: CATRRLEAQHF
CDR3nt: TGTGCCACCAGGAGGTTGGAGGCCCAGCATTTT

j_gene: TRBJ1-4
v_gene: TRBV10-3
d_gene: -
abundance: once
CDR3aa: CAIREGGNEKLFF
CDR3nt: TGTGCCATCAGGGAGGGGGGGAATGAAAAACTGTTTTTT

j_gene: TRBJ2-1
v_gene: TRBV6-2/TRBV6-3
d_gene: TRBD2
abundance: -
CDR3aa: CASSYSTSGRVFRDEQFF
CDR3nt: TGTGCCAGCAGTTACTCTACTAGCGGGAGGGTCTTTCGCGATGAGCAGTTCTTC

j_gene: TRBJ1-2
v_gene: TRBV10-2
d_gene: -
abundance: -
CDR3aa: CASSEADSGYGYTF
CDR3nt: TGCGCCAGCAGTGAGGCGGACAGCGGCTATGGCTACACCTTC

j_gene: TRBJ2-1
v_gene: TRBV3-1/TRBV3-2
d_gene: -
abundance: -
CDR3aa: CASARGESYNEQFF
CDR3nt: TGTGCCAGCGCCAGGGGGGAATCCTACAATGAGCAGTTCTTC

j_gene: TRBJ2-7
v_gene: TRBV15
d_gene: TRBD2
abundance: -
CDR3aa: CATSSGGGHHIYEQYF
CDR3nt: TGTGCCACCAGCAGCGGGGGGGGGCACCACATCTACGAGCAGTACTTC

j_gene: TRBJ2-7
v_gene: TRBV27
d_gene: -
abundance: -
CDR3aa: CASSLGRPPPYEQYF
CDR3nt: TGTGCCAGCAGTTTAGGGAGGCCACCCCCCTACGAGCAGTACTTC

j_gene: TRBJ2-1
v_gene: TRBV3-1/TRBV3-2
d_gene: TRBD2
abundance: -
CDR3aa: CASSQVSSGRLNYNEQFF
CDR3nt: TGTGCCAGCAGCCAAGTTTCTAGCGGGAGACTTAACTACAATGAGCAGTTCTTC

j_gene: TRBJ2-1
v_gene: TRBV19
d_gene: -
abundance: once
CDR3aa: CASSMGAGLDEQFF
CDR3nt: TGTGCCAGTAGTATGGGGGCAGGTTTGGATGAGCAGTTCTTC

j_gene: TRBJ1-5
v_gene: TRBV6-2/TRBV6-3
d_gene: -
abundance: -
CDR3aa: CASSYSNRDQPQHF
CDR3nt: TGTGCCAGCAGTTACTCGAACAGAGATCAGCCCCAGCATTTT

j_gene: TRBJ1-2
v_gene: TRBV10-3
d_gene: TRBD1
abundance: -
CDR3aa: CAISGPSGQTKDGYTF
CDR3nt: TGTGCCATCAGTGGGCCATCGGGACAGACCAAGGATGGCTACACCTTC

j_gene: TRBJ2-7
v_gene: TRBV6-6
d_gene: TRBD2
abundance: once
CDR3aa: CASSQTGTSREQYF
CDR3nt: TGTGCCAGCAGTCAGACCGGGACTAGCCGCGAGCAGTACTTC

j_gene: TRBJ2-5
v_gene: TRBV5-1
d_gene: -
abundance: -
CDR3aa: CATRRGVETQYF
CDR3nt: TGCGCCACCCGCCGGGGAGTGGAGACCCAGTACTTC